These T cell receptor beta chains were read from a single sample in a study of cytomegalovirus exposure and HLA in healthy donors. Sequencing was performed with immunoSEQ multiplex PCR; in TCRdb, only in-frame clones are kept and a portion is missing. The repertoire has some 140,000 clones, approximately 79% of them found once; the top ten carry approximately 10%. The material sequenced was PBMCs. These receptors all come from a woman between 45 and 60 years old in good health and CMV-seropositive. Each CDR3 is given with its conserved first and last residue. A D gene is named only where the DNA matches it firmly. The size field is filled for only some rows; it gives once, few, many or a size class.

cdr3_nt: TGTGCCAGCTCACCAAACAGGGCTAACACCGGGGAGCTGTTTTTT
cdr3_aa: CASSPNRANTGELFF
d_call: NA
clone_size: NA
j_call: TRBJ2-2
v_call: TRBV18
cdr3_length: 15

cdr3_nt: TGTGCCAGCAGCCCCCCGACAGGAACAGATACGCAGTATTTT
cdr3_aa: CASSPPTGTDTQYF
d_call: NA
clone_size: few
j_call: TRBJ2-3
v_call: TRBV5-4
cdr3_length: 14

cdr3_nt: TGTGCCAGCAACTGGGACATTAAGGACGCTTTCTTT
cdr3_aa: CASNWDIKDAFF
d_call: NA
clone_size: NA
j_call: TRBJ1-1
v_call: TRBV6-1
cdr3_length: 12

cdr3_nt: TGTGCCAGTAAGGCCCGGACAGGCCATGCAACTAATGAAAAACTGTTTTTT
cdr3_aa: CASKARTGHATNEKLFF
d_call: TRBD1
clone_size: NA
j_call: TRBJ1-4
v_call: TRBV19
cdr3_length: 17

cdr3_nt: TGTGCCTGGAGTGGGGGACACTCCTACAATGAGCAGTTCTTC
cdr3_aa: CAWSGGHSYNEQFF
d_call: NA
clone_size: NA
j_call: TRBJ2-1
v_call: TRBV30
cdr3_length: 14

cdr3_nt: TGTGCCAGCTCACCAGGGGCAGGGGATCTTAGCAATCAGCCCCAGCATTTT
cdr3_aa: CASSPGAGDLSNQPQHF
d_call: NA
clone_size: NA
j_call: TRBJ1-5
v_call: TRBV18
cdr3_length: 17

cdr3_nt: TGTGCCAGCAGTATCGACAGGGATTCCTATGGCTACACCTTC
cdr3_aa: CASSIDRDSYGYTF
d_call: TRBD1
clone_size: NA
j_call: TRBJ1-2
v_call: TRBV6-6
cdr3_length: 14

cdr3_nt: TGTGCCAGCAGCTTAGATAGTGGACAGAATACGTATTTTGAAGCTTTCTTT
cdr3_aa: CASSLDSGQNTYFEAFF
d_call: NA
clone_size: NA
j_call: TRBJ1-1
v_call: TRBV11-2
cdr3_length: 17

cdr3_nt: TGTGCCAGCAGTGCGGACAGAGGCTACACCTTC
cdr3_aa: CASSADRGYTF
d_call: NA
clone_size: once
j_call: TRBJ1-2
v_call: TRBV2
cdr3_length: 11

cdr3_nt: TGTGCCAGCAGCGACGGCGTCGGGACTAGCGTTTACAATGAGCAGTTCTTC
cdr3_aa: CASSDGVGTSVYNEQFF
d_call: TRBD2
clone_size: few
j_call: TRBJ2-1
v_call: TRBV5-8
cdr3_length: 17

cdr3_nt: TGTGCAGCTTCCGGGACCTATAATTCACCCCTCCACTTT
cdr3_aa: CAASGTYNSPLHF
d_call: NA
clone_size: NA
j_call: TRBJ1-6
v_call: TRBV19
cdr3_length: 13

cdr3_nt: TGTGCCAGCTCGCGAGGACAGGGAAATTCACCCCTCCACTTT
cdr3_aa: CASSRGQGNSPLHF
d_call: TRBD1
clone_size: NA
j_call: TRBJ1-6
v_call: TRBV18
cdr3_length: 14

cdr3_nt: TGTGCCACCAGCAGAGAAAGGGACAGGATAAACACTGAAGCTTTCTTT
cdr3_aa: CATSRERDRINTEAFF
d_call: TRBD1
clone_size: NA
j_call: TRBJ1-1
v_call: TRBV15
cdr3_length: 16

cdr3_nt: TGTGCCAGTACCCCCGGGACAGCCGCCTACGAGCAGTACTTC
cdr3_aa: CASTPGTAAYEQYF
d_call: TRBD1
clone_size: NA
j_call: TRBJ2-7
v_call: TRBV19
cdr3_length: 14

cdr3_nt: TGTGCCAGCAGCGCCGGGGGGCCGTACAATGAGCAGTTCTTC
cdr3_aa: CASSAGGPYNEQFF
d_call: NA
clone_size: NA
j_call: TRBJ2-1
v_call: TRBV9
cdr3_length: 14

cdr3_nt: TGTGCCAGTAGTATCCTAGGTAGCTCTGGGGCCAACGTCCTGACTTTC
cdr3_aa: CASSILGSSGANVLTF
d_call: NA
clone_size: few
j_call: TRBJ2-6
v_call: TRBV19
cdr3_length: 16

cdr3_nt: TGCAGCGTTGAAACCCTTGGGATAGCGGCGATACAAGAGACCCAGTACTTC
cdr3_aa: CSVETLGIAAIQETQYF
d_call: NA
clone_size: NA
j_call: TRBJ2-5
v_call: TRBV29-1
cdr3_length: 17

cdr3_nt: TGTGCCAGCCTGTCTAATGCCCACGAGCAGTACTTC
cdr3_aa: CASLSNAHEQYF
d_call: NA
clone_size: NA
j_call: TRBJ2-7
v_call: TRBV28
cdr3_length: 12

cdr3_nt: TGTGCCAGCATCCGTGGCAGGGGTAATGAAAAACTGTTTTTT
cdr3_aa: CASIRGRGNEKLFF
d_call: NA
clone_size: NA
j_call: TRBJ1-4
v_call: TRBV7-9
cdr3_length: 14

cdr3_nt: TGTGCCAGCAGCGAGGGGCGGCGGGGCGGGGGCGCGCAGGAGACCCAGTACTTC
cdr3_aa: CASSEGRRGGGAQETQYF
d_call: NA
clone_size: NA
j_call: TRBJ2-5
v_call: TRBV9
cdr3_length: 18

cdr3_nt: TGTGCCAGCAGTCCCCGGGTCGGCAATCAGCCCCAGCATTTT
cdr3_aa: CASSPRVGNQPQHF
d_call: NA
clone_size: NA
j_call: TRBJ1-5
v_call: TRBV25-1
cdr3_length: 14

cdr3_nt: TGTGCCAGCAGCCCCGACAGCTCCTATAATTCACCCCTCCACTTT
cdr3_aa: CASSPDSSYNSPLHF
d_call: NA
clone_size: NA
j_call: TRBJ1-6
v_call: TRBV7-3
cdr3_length: 15

cdr3_nt: TGTGCCAGCAGTTTTCTAGCGGGGGGGAGCTCCTACAATGAGCAGTTCTTC
cdr3_aa: CASSFLAGGSSYNEQFF
d_call: TRBD2
clone_size: NA
j_call: TRBJ2-1
v_call: TRBV27
cdr3_length: 17

cdr3_nt: TGTGCCAGTACATCCGGGACAGCCTATGGCTACACCTTC
cdr3_aa: CASTSGTAYGYTF
d_call: TRBD1
clone_size: NA
j_call: TRBJ1-2
v_call: TRBV6-1
cdr3_length: 13

cdr3_nt: TGTGCCAGCAGCCAGTCAGATACGCAGTATTTT
cdr3_aa: CASSQSDTQYF
d_call: NA
clone_size: NA
j_call: TRBJ2-3
v_call: TRBV7-9
cdr3_length: 11

cdr3_nt: TGTGCCAGCAGCTTAGGACACAGCAATCAGCCCCAGCATTTT
cdr3_aa: CASSLGHSNQPQHF
d_call: NA
clone_size: NA
j_call: TRBJ1-5
v_call: TRBV7-6
cdr3_length: 14

cdr3_nt: TGTGCCAGCAGCCCGGGGGGATGGGAGACCCAGTACTTC
cdr3_aa: CASSPGGWETQYF
d_call: TRBD2
clone_size: NA
j_call: TRBJ2-5
v_call: TRBV9
cdr3_length: 13

cdr3_nt: TGCAGCGTTGCAGGCCGACTGACTAGCATCTACGAGCAGTACTTC
cdr3_aa: CSVAGRLTSIYEQYF
d_call: TRBD2
clone_size: NA
j_call: TRBJ2-7
v_call: TRBV29-1
cdr3_length: 15

cdr3_nt: TGCGCCAGCAGCTTTTCGGGACAGGGTGGGGCTTTCTTT
cdr3_aa: CASSFSGQGGAFF
d_call: TRBD1
clone_size: NA
j_call: TRBJ1-1
v_call: TRBV5-1
cdr3_length: 13

cdr3_nt: TGTGCCAGCAGTGAAGCGCTAGCGGGGTTGAAGACCCAGTACTTC
cdr3_aa: CASSEALAGLKTQYF
d_call: TRBD2
clone_size: NA
j_call: TRBJ2-5
v_call: TRBV2
cdr3_length: 15

cdr3_nt: TGTGCCAGCAGCTTGGTCAGGGAAGCGCGCGAGCAGTACTTC
cdr3_aa: CASSLVREAREQYF
d_call: NA
clone_size: NA
j_call: TRBJ2-7
v_call: TRBV5-6
cdr3_length: 14

cdr3_nt: TGTGCCATCAGTGCAGGGACAGACAATGAGCAGTTCTTC
cdr3_aa: CAISAGTDNEQFF
d_call: TRBD1
clone_size: NA
j_call: TRBJ2-1
v_call: TRBV10-3
cdr3_length: 13